The TCR beta chain under discussion was sequenced for a study of blood T cell repertoires in COVID-19. V lost 6 bases, J lost 0 bases, and 8 bases lay in between. CDR1 is MGHDK, CDR2 SYGVNS, per germline. The CDR3 sequence is 13 residues long. Original processing methods: Amplification of reference gene primers provided the estimated nucleated cell counts. TCRdb's copy holds only in-frame clones and misses some; the assay was immunoSEQ multiplex PCR. V and J calls plus clone size are reproduced from that table; the DNA served to infer D and trimming. The sample includes some 270,000 clones, 89% seen only once; the top ten take roughly 4.8%.

The source is a woman in her forties who had recovered from COVID-19. The chain joins TRBV25-1 to TRBJ1-2, with D unclear. Sequenced sample: peripheral blood. The CDR3 is CASSLTANYGYTF. The DNA for the CDR3 is TGTGCCAGCAGCCTTACAGCTAACTATGGCTACACCTTC.